This TCR beta chain was sequenced in a study of CD8 T cells in Susac syndrome. Broader study findings: That the number of individuals in its TCR sequencing and HLA analysis was relatively small was acknowledged by the study.

The study sequenced TCR beta in blood CD8+ and CD4+ T cells. FACS was used to enrich TEMRA cells, whereas the CD8+ and CD4+ T cells were obtained by negative isolation. Turning to this clonotype: Its cognate antigen is unknown.

Random hexamers were used to reverse transcribe an amount of about 0.45 to 1 ug RNA. TCRdb analysed the immunoSEQ multiplex PCR reads with MiXCR anew, one entry per CDR3 protein. The repertoire consists of approximately 300,000 distinct CDR3 sequences, with around 91% occurring once and the leading ten covering roughly 0.17%. The sequenced sample was CD8+ T cells from PBMCs. The TCR sequence derives from a human donor with multiple sclerosis.

CDR3 nucleotide sequence: TGTGCCTGGAGTCCGGGGACGGCACCCTACGAGCAGTACTTC. Protein product: CAWSPGTAPYEQYF. This chain joins TRBV30 and TRBJ2-7, with D possibly called TRBD1 or TRBD2 (5 bases each). Germline values: CDR1 GTSNPN, CDR2 SVGIG (reference sequence). V was clipped by 2 bases and J by 2 bases, with 13 bases between them. The CDR3 contains 14 residues.